This T cell receptor beta chain was captured in a study of T cell responses to AZD1222 COVID-19 vaccine. Measured with immunoSEQ multiplex PCR; TCRdb has only the in-frame clones, and not every one. Of about 150,000 clones listed, around 95% are singletons. V was cut by 4 bases and J by 0 bases, with 10 bases left in between. Germline loops: CDR1 MGHRA, CDR2 YSYEKL. This CDR3 is 15 amino acids long. The chain recombines TRBV4-1 with TRBJ2-1; D ambiguous. Sequenced material: peripheral blood, taken on day 0 of AZD1222 vaccination. The sequence derives from an adult in good health. The CDR3 region is CASSPTVSSYNEQFF. DNA of the CDR3: TGCGCCAGCAGCCCAACAGTAAGCTCCTACAATGAGCAGTTCTTC.